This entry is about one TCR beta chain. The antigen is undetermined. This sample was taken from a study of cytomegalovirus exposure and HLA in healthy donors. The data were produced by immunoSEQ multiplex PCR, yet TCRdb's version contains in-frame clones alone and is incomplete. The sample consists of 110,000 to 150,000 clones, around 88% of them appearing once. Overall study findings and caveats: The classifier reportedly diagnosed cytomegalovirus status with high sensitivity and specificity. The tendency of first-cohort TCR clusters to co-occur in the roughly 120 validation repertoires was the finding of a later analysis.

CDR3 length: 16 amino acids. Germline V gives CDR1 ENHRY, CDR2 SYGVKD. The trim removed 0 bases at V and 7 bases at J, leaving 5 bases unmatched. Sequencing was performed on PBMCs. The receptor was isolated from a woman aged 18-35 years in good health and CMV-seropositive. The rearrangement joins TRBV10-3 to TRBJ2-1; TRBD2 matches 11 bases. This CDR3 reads CAISESASGGRNEQFF. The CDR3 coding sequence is TGTGCCATCAGTGAGTCCGCTAGCGGGGGGAGGAATGAGCAGTTCTTC.